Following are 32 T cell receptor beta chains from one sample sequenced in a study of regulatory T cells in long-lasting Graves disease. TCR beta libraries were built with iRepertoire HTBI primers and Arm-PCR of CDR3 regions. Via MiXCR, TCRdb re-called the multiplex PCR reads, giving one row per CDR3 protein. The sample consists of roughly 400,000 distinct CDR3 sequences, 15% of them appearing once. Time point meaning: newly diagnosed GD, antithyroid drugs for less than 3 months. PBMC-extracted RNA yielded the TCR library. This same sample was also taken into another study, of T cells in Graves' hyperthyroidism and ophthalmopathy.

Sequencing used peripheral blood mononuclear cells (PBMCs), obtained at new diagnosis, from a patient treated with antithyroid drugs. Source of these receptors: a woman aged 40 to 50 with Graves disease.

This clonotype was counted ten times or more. CDR3 residues: CASSPNSGRAVNEQFF. DNA of the CDR3: TGTGCCAGCAGCCCGAATAGCGGGAGGGCCGTCAATGAGCAGTTCTTC. The V and J genes are TRBV12-3 or TRBV12-4 and TRBJ2-1; 11 bases line up with TRBD2. The CDR3 has 16 residues. The junction had 10 bases not matched to a gene; V was cut back by 6 bases and J by 6 bases.

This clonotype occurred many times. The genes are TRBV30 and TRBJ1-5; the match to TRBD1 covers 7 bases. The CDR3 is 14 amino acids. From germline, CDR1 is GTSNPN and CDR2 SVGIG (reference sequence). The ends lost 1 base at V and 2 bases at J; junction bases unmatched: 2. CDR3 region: CAWSGTGGNQPQHF. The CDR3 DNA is TGTGCCTGGAGTGGAACAGGGGGCAATCAGCCCCAGCATTTT.

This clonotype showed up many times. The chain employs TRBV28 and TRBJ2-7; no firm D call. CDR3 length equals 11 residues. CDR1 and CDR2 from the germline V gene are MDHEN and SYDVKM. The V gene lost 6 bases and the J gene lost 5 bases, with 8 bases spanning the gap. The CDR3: CASRYTHEQYF. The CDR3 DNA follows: TGTGCCAGCAGGTACACTCACGAGCAGTACTTC.

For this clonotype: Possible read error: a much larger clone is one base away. The CDR3 nucleotides read TGTGCCAGCAGCTTTGAGGTCTCTGGAAACACCATATATTTT. Translated, it gives CASSFEVSGNTIYF. V usage is TRBV7-9 and J usage is TRBJ1-3, with D unresolved. The germline V and J ends were trimmed by 3 bases and 0 bases, with 6 bases remaining between them. Looked up from germline, CDR1 is SEHNR and CDR2 is FQNEAQ (reference sequence). CDR3 length: 14 amino acids.

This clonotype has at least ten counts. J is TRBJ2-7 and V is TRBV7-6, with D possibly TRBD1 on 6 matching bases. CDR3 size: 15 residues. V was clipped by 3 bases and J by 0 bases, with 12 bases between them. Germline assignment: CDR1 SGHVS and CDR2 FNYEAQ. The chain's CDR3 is CASSFGDTYSYEQYF. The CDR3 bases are TGTGCCAGCAGCTTTGGGGACACCTACTCCTACGAGCAGTACTTC.

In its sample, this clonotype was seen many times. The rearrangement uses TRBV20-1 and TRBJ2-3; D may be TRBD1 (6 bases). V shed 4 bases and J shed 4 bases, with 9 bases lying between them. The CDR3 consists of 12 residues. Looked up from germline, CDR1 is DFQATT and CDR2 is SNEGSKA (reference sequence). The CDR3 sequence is CSAIRGSDTQYF. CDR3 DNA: TGCAGTGCTATCAGGGGTTCAGATACGCAGTATTTT.

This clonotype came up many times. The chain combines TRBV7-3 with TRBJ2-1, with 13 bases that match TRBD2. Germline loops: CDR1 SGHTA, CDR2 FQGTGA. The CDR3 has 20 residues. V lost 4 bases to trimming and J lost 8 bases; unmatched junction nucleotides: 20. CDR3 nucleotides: TGTGCCAGCAGCTCATACCTCGACTGGACTAGCGGGAGAGATAACGATGAGCAGTTCTTC. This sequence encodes CASSSYLDWTSGRDNDEQFF.

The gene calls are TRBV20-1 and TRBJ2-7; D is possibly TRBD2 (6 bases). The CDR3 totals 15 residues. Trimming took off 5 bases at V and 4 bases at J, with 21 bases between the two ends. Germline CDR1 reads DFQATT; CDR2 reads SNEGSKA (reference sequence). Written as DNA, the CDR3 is TGCAGTGCTCCCGGGGCTAACGGGAGTTGGTACGAGCAGTACTTC. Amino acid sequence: CSAPGANGSWYEQYF.

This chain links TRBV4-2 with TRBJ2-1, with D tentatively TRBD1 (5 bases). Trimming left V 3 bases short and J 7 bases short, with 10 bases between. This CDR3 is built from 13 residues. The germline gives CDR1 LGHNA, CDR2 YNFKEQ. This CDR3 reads CASSQKRGNEQFF. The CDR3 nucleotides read TGTGCCAGCAGCCAGAAAAGGGGTAATGAGCAGTTCTTC.

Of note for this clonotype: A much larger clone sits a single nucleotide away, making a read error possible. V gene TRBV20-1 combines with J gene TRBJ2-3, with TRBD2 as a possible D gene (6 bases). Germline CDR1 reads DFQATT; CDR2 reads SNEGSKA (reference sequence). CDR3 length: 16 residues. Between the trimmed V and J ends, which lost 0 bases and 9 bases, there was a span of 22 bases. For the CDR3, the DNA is TGCAGTGCTAGAGATCATAATAGCGGCAACGGTGAAACGCAGTATTTT. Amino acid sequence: CSARDHNSGNGETQYF.

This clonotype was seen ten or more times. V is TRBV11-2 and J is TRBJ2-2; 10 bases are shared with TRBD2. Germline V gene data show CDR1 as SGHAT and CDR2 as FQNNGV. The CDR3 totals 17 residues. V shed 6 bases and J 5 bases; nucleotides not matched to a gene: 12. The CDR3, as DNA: TGTGCCAGCAGGCCCTGGAGCGGGAGGGCCTCAACCGGGGAGCTGTTTTTT. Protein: CASRPWSGRASTGELFF.

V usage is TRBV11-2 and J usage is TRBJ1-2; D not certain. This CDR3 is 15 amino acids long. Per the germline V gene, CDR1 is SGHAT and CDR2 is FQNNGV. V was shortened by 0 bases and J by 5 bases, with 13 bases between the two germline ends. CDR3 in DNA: TGTGCCAGCAGCTTAGATCGGGCCTCGGGATATGGCTACACCTTC. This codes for CASSLDRASGYGYTF.

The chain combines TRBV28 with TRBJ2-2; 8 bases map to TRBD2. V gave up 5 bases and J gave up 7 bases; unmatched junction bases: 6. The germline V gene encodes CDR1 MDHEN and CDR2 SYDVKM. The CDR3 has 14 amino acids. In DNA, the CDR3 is TGTGCCAGCAGTGGACTAGCACATCTCGGGGAGCTGTTTTTT. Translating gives CASSGLAHLGELFF.

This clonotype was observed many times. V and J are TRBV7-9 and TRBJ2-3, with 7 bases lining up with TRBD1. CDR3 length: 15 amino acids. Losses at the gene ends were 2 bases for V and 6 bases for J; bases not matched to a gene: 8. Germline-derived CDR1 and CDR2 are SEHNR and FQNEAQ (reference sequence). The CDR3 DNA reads TGTGCCAGCAGCTTACAGACAGGGCTGCAGGATACGCAGTATTTT. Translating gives CASSLQTGLQDTQYF.

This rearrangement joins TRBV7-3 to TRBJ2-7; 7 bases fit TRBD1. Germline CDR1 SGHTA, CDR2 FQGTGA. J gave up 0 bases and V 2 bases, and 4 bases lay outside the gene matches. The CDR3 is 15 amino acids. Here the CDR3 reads CASSLLGDSSYEQYF. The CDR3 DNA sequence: TGTGCCAGCAGCTTACTGGGGGACAGCTCCTACGAGCAGTACTTC.

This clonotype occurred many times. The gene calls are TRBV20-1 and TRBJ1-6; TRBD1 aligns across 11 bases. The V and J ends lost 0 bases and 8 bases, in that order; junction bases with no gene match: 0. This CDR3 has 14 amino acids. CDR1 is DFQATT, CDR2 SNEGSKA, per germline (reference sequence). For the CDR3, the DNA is TGCAGTGCTAGAGAGGACAGGGGGCATTCACCCCTCCACTTT. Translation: CSAREDRGHSPLHF.

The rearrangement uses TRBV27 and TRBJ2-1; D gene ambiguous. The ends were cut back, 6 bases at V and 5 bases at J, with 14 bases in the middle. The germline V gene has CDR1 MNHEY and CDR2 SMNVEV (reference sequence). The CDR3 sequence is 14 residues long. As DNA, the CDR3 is TGTGCCAGCAGAGAGAGGAACGCAAACAATGAGCAGTTCTTC. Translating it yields CASRERNANNEQFF.

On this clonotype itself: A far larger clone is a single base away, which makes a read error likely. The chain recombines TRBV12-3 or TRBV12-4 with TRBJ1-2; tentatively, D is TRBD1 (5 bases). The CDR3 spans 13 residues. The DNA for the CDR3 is TGTGCCGGCAGATTAATCCAGGGCTATGGCTACACCTTC. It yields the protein CAGRLIQGYGYTF.

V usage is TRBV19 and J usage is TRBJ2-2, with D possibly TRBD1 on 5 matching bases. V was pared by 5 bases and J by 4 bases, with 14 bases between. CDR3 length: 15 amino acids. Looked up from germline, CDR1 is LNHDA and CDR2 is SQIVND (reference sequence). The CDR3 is CASSPRQGITGELFF. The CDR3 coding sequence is TGTGCCAGTAGTCCCCGTCAGGGAATCACCGGGGAGCTGTTTTTT.

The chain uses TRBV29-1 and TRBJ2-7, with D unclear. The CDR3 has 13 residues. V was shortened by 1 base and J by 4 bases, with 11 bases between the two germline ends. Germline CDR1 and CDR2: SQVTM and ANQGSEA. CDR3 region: CSVEAEWGYEQYF. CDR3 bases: TGCAGCGTTGAAGCGGAATGGGGATACGAGCAGTACTTC.

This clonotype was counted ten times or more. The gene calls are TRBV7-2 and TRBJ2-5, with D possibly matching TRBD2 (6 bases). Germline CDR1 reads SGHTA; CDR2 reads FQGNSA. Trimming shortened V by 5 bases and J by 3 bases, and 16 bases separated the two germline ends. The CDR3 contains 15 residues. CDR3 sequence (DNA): TGTGCCAGCAGCATGGGGGGTACAGTAGAAGAGACCCAGTACTTC. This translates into CASSMGGTVEETQYF.

CDR3 DNA sequence: TGTGCCAGCAGTTACGTACCTGGGGCCTCCCGGACAGATACGCAGTATTTT. It translates to CASSYVPGASRTDTQYF. V gene TRBV11-3 combines with J gene TRBJ2-3, with a possible D match to TRBD1 (5 bases). V shed 6 bases and J shed 3 bases, with 22 bases lying between them. The CDR3 is 17 residues long. Germline-derived CDR1 and CDR2 are SGHNT and YENEEA.

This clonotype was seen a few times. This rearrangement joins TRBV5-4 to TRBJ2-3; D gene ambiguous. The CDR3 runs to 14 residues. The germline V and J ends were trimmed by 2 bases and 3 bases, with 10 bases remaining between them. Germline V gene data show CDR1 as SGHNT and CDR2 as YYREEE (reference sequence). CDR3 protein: CASSFTPGTDTQYF. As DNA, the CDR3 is TGTGCCAGCAGCTTTACCCCAGGAACAGATACGCAGTATTTT.

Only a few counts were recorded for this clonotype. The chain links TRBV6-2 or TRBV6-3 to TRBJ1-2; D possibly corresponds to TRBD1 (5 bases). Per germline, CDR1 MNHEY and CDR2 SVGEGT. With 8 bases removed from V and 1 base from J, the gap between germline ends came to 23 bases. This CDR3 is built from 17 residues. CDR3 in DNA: TGTGCCAGCCCACTATGGGAACAGGCCGACTTTAACTATGGCTACACCTTC. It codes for CASPLWEQADFNYGYTF.

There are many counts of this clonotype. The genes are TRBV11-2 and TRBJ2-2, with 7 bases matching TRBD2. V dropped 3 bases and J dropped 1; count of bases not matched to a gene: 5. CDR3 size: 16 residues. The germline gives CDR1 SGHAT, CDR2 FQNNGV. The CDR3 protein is CASSFQASGNTGELFF. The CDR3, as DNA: TGTGCCAGCAGCTTTCAGGCTAGCGGGAACACCGGGGAGCTGTTTTTT.

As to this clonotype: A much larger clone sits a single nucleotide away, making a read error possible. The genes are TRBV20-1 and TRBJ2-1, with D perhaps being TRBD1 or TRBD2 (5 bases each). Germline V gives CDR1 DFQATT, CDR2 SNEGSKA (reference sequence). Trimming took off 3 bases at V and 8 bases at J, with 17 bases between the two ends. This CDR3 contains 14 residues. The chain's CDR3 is CSARGPTEYDEQFF. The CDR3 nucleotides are TGCAGTGCTAGGGGACCTACGGAGTACGATGAGCAGTTCTTC.

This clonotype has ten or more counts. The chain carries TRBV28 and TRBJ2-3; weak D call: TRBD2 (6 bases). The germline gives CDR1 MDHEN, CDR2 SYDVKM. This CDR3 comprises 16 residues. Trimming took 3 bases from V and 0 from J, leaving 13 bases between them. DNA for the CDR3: TGTGCCAGCAGTTTTGCAGGGACTGCTAGCACAGATACGCAGTATTTT. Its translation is CASSFAGTASTDTQYF.

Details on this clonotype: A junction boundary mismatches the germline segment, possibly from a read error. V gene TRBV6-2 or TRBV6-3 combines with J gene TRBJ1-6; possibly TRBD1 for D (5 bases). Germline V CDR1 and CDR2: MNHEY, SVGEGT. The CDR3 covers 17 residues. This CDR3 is CVSREKRTSSYNSPLHF. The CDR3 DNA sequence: TGTGTCAGCCGAGAGAAGCGGACAAGCTCCTATAATTCACCCCTCCACTTT.

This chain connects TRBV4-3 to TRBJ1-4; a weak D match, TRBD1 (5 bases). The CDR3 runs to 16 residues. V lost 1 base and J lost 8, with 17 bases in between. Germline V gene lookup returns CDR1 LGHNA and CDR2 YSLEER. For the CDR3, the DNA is TGCGCCAGCAGCCAAGGAGGGACTCAAGGATGGGAAAAACTGTTTTTT. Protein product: CASSQGGTQGWEKLFF.

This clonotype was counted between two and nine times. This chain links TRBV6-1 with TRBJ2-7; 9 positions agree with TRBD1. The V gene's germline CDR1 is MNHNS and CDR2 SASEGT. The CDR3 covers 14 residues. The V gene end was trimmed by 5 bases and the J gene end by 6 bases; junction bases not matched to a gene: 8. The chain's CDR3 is CASSTGTGIAEQYF. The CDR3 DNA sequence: TGTGCCAGCAGTACCGGGACAGGGATTGCCGAGCAGTACTTC.

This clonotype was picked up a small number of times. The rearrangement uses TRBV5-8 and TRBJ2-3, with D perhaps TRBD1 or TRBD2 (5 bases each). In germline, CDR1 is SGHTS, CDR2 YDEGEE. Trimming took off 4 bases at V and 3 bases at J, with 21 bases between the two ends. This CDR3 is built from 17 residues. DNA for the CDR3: TGTGCCAGCAGCCCGCCCGGGGCCTTCAGTGGAACAGATACGCAGTATTTT. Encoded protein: CASSPPGAFSGTDTQYF.

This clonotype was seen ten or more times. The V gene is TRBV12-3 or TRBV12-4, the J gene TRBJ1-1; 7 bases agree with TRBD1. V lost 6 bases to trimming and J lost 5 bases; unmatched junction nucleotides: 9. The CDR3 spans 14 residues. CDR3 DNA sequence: TGTGCCAGCAGACTAGGACAGGTTTGGACTGAAGCTTTCTTT. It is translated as CASRLGQVWTEAFF.